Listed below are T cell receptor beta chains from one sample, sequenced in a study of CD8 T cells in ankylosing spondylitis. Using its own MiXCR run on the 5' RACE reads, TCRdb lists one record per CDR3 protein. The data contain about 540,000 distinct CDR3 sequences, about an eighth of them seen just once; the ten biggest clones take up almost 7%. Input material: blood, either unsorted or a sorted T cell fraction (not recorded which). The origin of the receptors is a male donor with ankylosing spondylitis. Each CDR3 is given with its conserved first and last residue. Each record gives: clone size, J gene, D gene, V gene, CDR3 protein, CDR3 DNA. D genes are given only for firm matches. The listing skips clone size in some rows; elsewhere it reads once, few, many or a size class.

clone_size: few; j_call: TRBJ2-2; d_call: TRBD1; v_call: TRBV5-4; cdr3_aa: CASSYPGQGAGELFF; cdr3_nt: TGTGCCAGCAGCTATCCGGGACAGGGGGCCGGGGAGCTGTTTTTT
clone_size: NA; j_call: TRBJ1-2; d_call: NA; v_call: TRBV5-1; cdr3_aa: CASSLGGTGREYGYTF; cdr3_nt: TGCGCCAGCAGCTTAGGTGGAACAGGACGGGAGTATGGCTACACCTTC
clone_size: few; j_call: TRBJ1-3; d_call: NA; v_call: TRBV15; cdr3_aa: CATSRDLSSNPGNTIYF; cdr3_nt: TGTGCCACCAGCAGAGATCTTAGTAGCAACCCTGGAAACACCATATATTTT
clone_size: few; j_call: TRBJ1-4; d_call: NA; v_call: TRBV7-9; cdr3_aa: CASSSTGLANEKLFF; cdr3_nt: TGTGCCAGCAGCTCCACAGGGTTGGCTAATGAAAAACTGTTTTTT
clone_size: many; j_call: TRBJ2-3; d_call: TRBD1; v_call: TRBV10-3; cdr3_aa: CAISEGTGWEDTQYF; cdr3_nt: TGTGCCATCAGTGAAGGGACAGGTTGGGAAGATACGCAGTATTTT
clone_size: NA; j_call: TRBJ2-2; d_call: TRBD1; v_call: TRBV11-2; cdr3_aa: CASSSRQGGRAGELFF; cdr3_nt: TGTGCCAGCAGCTCAAGACAGGGCGGAAGGGCCGGGGAGCTGTTTTTT
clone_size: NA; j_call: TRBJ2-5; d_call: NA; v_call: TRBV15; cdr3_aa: CATSRMGAQETTQYF; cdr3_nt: TGTGCCACCAGCAGGATGGGGGCCCAAGAGACGACCCAGTACTTC
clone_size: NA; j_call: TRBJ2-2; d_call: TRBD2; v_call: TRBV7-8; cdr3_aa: CASSFPLLSGRAENGELFF; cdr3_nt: TGTGCCAGCAGCTTTCCCCTGCTGAGCGGGAGGGCCGAAAACGGGGAGCTGTTTTTT
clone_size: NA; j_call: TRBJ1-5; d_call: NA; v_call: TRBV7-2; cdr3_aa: CASSLAGAGRPQHF; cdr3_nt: TGTGCCAGCAGCCTCGCGGGGGCTGGTCGGCCCCAGCATTTT
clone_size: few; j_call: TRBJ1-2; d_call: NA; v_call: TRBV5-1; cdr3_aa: CASSPGTSSLGGYTF; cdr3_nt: TGCGCCAGCAGCCCCGGGACTAGTTCCTTAGGAGGCTACACCTTC
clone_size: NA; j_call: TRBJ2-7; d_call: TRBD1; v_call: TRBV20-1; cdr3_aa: CSAGPGQGGYEQYF; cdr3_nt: TGCAGTGCTGGACCGGGACAGGGAGGTTACGAGCAGTACTTC
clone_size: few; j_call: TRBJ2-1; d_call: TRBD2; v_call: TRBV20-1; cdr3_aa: CSARGSSGYNEQFF; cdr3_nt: TGCAGTGCTAGGGGGTCTAGCGGGTACAATGAGCAGTTCTTC
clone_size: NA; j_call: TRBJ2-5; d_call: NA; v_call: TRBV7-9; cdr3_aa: CASTLWGGIGETQYF; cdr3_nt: TGTGCCAGCACCCTATGGGGGGGCATAGGGGAGACCCAGTACTTC
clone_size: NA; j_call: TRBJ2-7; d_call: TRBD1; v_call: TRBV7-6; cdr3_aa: CASSPSGDRVSEQYF; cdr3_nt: TGTGCCAGCAGCCCCAGTGGGGACAGGGTCTCCGAGCAGTACTTC
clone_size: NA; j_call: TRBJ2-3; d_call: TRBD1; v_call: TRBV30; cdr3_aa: CANRGSGDTQYF; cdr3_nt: TGTGCGAACAGGGGGTCCGGAGATACGCAGTATTTT
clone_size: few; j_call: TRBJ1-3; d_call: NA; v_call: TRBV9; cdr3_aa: CASSVQGANGNTIYF; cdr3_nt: TGTGCCAGCAGCGTTCAGGGAGCGAATGGAAACACCATATATTTT
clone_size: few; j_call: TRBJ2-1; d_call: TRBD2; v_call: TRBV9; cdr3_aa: CASSVPPGTSSYNEQFF; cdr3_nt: TGTGCCAGCAGCGTACCCCCCGGGACTAGCTCCTACAATGAGCAGTTCTTC
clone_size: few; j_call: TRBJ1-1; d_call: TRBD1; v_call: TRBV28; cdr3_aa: CAGRQGASTEAFF; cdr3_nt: TGTGCCGGACGGCAGGGGGCGAGCACTGAAGCTTTCTTT
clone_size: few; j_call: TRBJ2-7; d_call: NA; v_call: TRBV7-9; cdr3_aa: CASSRSGGAGSYEQYF; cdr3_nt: TGTGCCAGCAGCCGGAGTGGGGGGGCGGGATCCTACGAGCAGTACTTC
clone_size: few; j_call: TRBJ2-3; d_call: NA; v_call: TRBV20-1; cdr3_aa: CSAPGGSSTDTQYF; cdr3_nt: TGCAGTGCCCCAGGAGGTAGCTCAACAGATACGCAGTATTTT
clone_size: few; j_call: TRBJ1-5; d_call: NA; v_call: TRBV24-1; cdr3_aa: CATSYGNQPQHF; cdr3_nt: TGTGCCACCAGTTATGGCAATCAGCCCCAGCATTTT
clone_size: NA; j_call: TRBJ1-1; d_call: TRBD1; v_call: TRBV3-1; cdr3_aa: CASSQATGSTEAFF; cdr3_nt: TGTGCCAGCAGCCAAGCGACAGGGAGCACTGAAGCTTTCTTT
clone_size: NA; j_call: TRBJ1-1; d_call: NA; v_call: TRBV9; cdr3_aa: CASSPLGNTEAFF; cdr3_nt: TGTGCCAGCAGCCCGCTGGGGAACACTGAAGCTTTCTTT
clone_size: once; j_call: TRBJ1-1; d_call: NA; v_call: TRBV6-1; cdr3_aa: CASSEGGGSARAFF; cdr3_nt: TGTGCCAGCAGTGAAGGGGGGGGATCCGCGCGGGCTTTCTTT
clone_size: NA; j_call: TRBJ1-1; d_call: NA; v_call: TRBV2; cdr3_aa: CASSPEQETEAFF; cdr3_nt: TGTGCCAGCAGCCCGGAACAAGAGACTGAAGCTTTCTTT
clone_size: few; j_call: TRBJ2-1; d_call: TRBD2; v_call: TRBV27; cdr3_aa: CASSNSGRAPHNEQFF; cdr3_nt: TGTGCCAGCAGTAATAGCGGGAGGGCCCCGCACAATGAGCAGTTCTTC
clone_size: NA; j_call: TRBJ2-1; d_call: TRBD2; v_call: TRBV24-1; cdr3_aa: CATSDQGLAGPYNEQFF; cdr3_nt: TGTGCCACCAGTGACCAGGGACTAGCGGGACCCTACAATGAGCAGTTCTTC
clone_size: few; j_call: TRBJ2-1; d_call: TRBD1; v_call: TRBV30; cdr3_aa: CAWNRGSGNEQFF; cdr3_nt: TGTGCCTGGAACAGGGGCTCGGGGAATGAGCAGTTCTTC
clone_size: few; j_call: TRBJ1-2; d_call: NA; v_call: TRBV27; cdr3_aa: CASSRDGTSNYGYTF; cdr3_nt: TGTGCCAGCAGTCGCGACGGGACAAGTAACTATGGCTACACCTTC
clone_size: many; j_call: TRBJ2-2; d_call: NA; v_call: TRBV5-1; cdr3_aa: CASSSQVGTGELFF; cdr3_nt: TGCGCCAGCAGTTCGCAGGTGGGGACCGGGGAGCTGTTTTTT
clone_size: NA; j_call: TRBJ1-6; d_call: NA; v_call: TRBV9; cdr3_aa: CASSVAGDNSPLHF; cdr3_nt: TGTGCCAGCAGCGTAGCCGGAGATAATTCACCCCTCCACTTT
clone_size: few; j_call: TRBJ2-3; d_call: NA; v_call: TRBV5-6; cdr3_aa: CASSLSQTHSTDTQYF; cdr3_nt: TGTGCCAGCAGCTTAAGCCAGACACATTCCACAGATACGCAGTATTTT
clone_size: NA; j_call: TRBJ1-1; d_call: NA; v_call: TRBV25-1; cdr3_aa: CASSGKWGPTEAFF; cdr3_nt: TGTGCCAGCAGTGGTAAATGGGGGCCCACTGAAGCTTTCTTT
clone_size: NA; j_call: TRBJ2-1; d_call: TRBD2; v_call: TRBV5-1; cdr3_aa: CASSLEIAGYNEQFF; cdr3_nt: TGCGCCAGCAGCTTGGAAATAGCGGGGTACAATGAGCAGTTCTTC
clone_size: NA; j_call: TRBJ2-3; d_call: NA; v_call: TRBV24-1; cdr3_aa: CATSGPSRESDTQYF; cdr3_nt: TGTGCCACCAGCGGCCCATCGCGGGAATCAGATACGCAGTATTTT
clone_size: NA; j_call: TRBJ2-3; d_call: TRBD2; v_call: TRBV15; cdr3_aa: CATSREWREFDTQYF; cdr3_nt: TGTGCCACCAGCAGAGAGTGGCGGGAGTTTGATACGCAGTATTTT
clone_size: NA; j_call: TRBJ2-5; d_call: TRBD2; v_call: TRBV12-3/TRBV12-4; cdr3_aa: CASSLELAPQETQYF; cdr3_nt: TGTGCCAGCAGTTTAGAACTAGCGCCTCAAGAGACCCAGTACTTC
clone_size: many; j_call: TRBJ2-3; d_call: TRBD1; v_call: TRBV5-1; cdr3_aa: CASSPRGLVQDTQYF; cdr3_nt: TGCGCCAGCAGCCCCAGGGGGCTCGTACAAGATACGCAGTATTTT
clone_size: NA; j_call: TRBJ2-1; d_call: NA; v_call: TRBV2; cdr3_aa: CASSEDWDNEQFF; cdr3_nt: TGTGCCAGCAGTGAGGACTGGGACAATGAGCAGTTCTTC
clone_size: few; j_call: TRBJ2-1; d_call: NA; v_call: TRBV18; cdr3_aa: CASSPEAQEQFF; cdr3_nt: TGTGCCAGCTCCCCGGAGGCCCAGGAGCAGTTCTTC
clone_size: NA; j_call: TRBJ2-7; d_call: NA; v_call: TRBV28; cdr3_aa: CASTGVGYEQYF; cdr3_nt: TGTGCCAGCACAGGGGTCGGGTACGAGCAGTACTTC
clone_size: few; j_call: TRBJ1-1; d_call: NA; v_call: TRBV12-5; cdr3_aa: CASGLGLGNTEAFF; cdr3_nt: TGTGCTAGTGGTTTGGGACTGGGGAACACTGAAGCTTTCTTT
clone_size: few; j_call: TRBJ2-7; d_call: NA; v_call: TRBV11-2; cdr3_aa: CAGGAGAFEQYF; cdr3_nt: TGTGCCGGAGGGGCGGGGGCCTTCGAGCAGTACTTC
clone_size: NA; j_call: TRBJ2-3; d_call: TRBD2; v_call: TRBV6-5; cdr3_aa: CASISSGRTDTQYF; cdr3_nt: TGTGCCAGCATTTCTAGCGGGAGGACAGATACGCAGTATTTT
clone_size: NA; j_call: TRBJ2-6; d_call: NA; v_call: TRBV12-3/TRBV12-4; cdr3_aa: CASSLHQRAGANVLTF; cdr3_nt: TGTGCCAGCAGTCTTCACCAAAGGGCTGGGGCCAACGTCCTGACTTTC